Detailed here is one T cell receptor beta chain. The target antigen is unknown. Study conclusions and caveats: Tumor Tregs overlapped most with tumor, then blood, naive CD4+ cells. Tumor memory CD4+ T cell TCR gene usage was found to cluster with blood and lymph node memory CD4+ cells and with lymph node naive CD4+ cells.

Full-length variable regions came from constant-region reverse primers plus semi-nested Nested Universal Primer A PCR. TCRdb redid the calling of the 5' RACE reads with MiXCR, one entry per CDR3 protein. The sample has about 34,000 distinct CDR3 sequences, under 30% seen once. The CDR3 is 14 residues long. V lost 3 bases and J lost 6; bases outside the gene matches: 1. Germline CDR1 LGHNA, CDR2 YSLEER. Naive CD4+ T cells were purified with Tregs depleted by CD25. The origin of this receptor is a female donor with breast cancer. Specimen: naive CD4+ T cells sorted from a lymph node. The subset is: naive CD4+ T cells, CD4+CD45RA+CD25-. This sequence joins TRBV4-3 and TRBJ1-5; 11 bases map to TRBD1. The CDR3 here is CASSQDRGRQPQHF. CDR3 sequence (DNA): TGCGCCAGCAGCCAGGACAGGGGGCGTCAGCCCCAGCATTTT.